This T cell receptor (beta chain) comes out of a study of siplizumab effects on memory and regulatory T cells (dated by TCRdb to about 2019). Background on the whole study: The study examined how the anti-CD2 antibody siplizumab affects alloreactive T-cell subsets in allogeneic mixed lymphocyte reactions built from human PBMCs.

Remarks on this clone: No antigen is known for it. No much larger clonotype is one base removed from it; base qualities were not supplied.

In three donor pairs, further sequencing was done on unstimulated CD8+ naive, CD4+ memory, CD8+ TEMRA, CD4+ naive and CD8+ effector memory subsets. TCRbeta CDR3 sequencing was performed on sorted unstimulated T cells and on proliferating T cells recovered from mixed lymphocyte reactions. Fresh whole blood from around 11 HLA-typed healthy donors was used to isolate PBMCs. The paper as a whole reports these results and caveats: Roughly 80-97% of proliferating CD4+ or CD8+ clones could not be assigned a naive or memory phenotype. Among mappable alloreactive CD4+ clones, an average Treg-derived fraction of roughly 69% was observed with siplizumab, compared with less than 35% in control reactions. Whether proliferating Tregs from siplizumab cultures were suppressive was not functionally confirmed. Unstimulated naive T cells appeared more diverse than memory T cells, and naive cells seemed to contribute substantially to the alloresponse. Sequences below about 10^-5 frequency were poorly captured, so only a minor fraction of alloreactive clones could be mapped to unstimulated subsets. The cumulative frequency of alloreactive sequences that could be traced back to unstimulated CD4+ memory T cells was significantly reduced by siplizumab.

The library was built by means of the immunoSEQ multiplex PCR assay. Each sample had around 92,000 TCR templates assayed by the deep sequencing platform. Genomic DNA extracted from sorted T cells was used for TCRbeta CDR3 sequencing. Processing in the source paper ran as follows. Clonal analysis of TCRbeta CDR3 data was done in the R programming language. Comparing unstimulated samples against CFSE-low samples taken after the reaction was how alloreactive CD4+ and CD8+ clones were defined. By matching sequences to the repertoires of sorted unstimulated Treg and non-Treg cells, each alloreactive CD4+ clone was assigned a regulatory or non-regulatory origin. Not all clones reach the TCRdb copy of this immuneACCESS table, which keeps in-frame sequences only. Checked studies attribute under half of the gap to unresolved V genes and leave the rest unexplained. The V and J calls and the clone size are those of that table, but D and trimming were determined from the DNA. This sample holds thousands of clones; approximately 70% were observed only once. 48% of the sample is held by the ten biggest clonotypes.

The sequence was collected from a human donor in good health. Specimen: effector memory CD8+ T cells sorted from blood. The cell subset or site label here, explained by the study, means: unstimulated CD8+ effector memory T cells.

The CDR3 protein: CASSGLRVEQFF. The nucleotides read TGTGCCAGCAGTGGGCTGAGGGTTGAGCAGTTCTTC. Recombination linked TRBV6-1 to TRBJ2-1; TRBD2 might be the D gene, on 5 matching bases. In the germline V gene, CDR1 corresponds to MNHNS and CDR2 to SASEGT. The V end loses 4 bases and the J end loses 9 bases, and a stretch of 10 bases separates them. Reading from cysteine to phenylalanine, the CDR3 counts 12 amino acids. Only the CDR3 region is kept as DNA, spanning 36 bases read in frame from base 1.